This T cell receptor (beta chain) was captured in a study of shared clonotypes between healthy human individuals. On this clone: Its antigen remains unidentified. The same CDR3 can be traced to other DNA sequences in this sample.

With 2 bases removed from V and 0 bases from J, the gap between germline ends came to 10 bases. This CDR3 contains 15 residues. In germline, CDR1 is SGDLS, CDR2 YYNGEE. Samples underwent the assay at deep level. The material for each subset, its genomic DNA, was split evenly across several immunoSEQ plates. Generated by immunoSEQ multiplex PCR, the TCRdb table keeps only in-frame clones and is missing some. Of fewer than 400,000 clones in the sample, approximately 74% are singletons; the top ten hold about 9.4%. Points from the study as a whole: All-four-donor shared clonotypes had higher generation probabilities than non-shared clonotypes did.

This TCR derives from a man aged 25-45 years in good health. The material sequenced was memory CD4+ T cells sorted from blood. Subset defined: CD45RA-negative fraction. The chain recombines TRBV9 with TRBJ2-3; weak D call: TRBD2 (5 bases). In DNA form, the CDR3 reads TGTGCCAGCAGCGTCAGGAGCGGAAGCACAGATACGCAGTATTTT. Amino acids: CASSVRSGSTDTQYF.